Each of the 30 T cell receptor beta chains below was sequenced from the same sample in a study of blood T cell repertoires in COVID-19. Produced via immunoSEQ multiplex PCR; TCRdb's table is partial and in-frame only. The table shows roughly 440,000 clones, with about nine tenths occurring only once. Sequences were obtained from peripheral blood. The receptor source for this set is a woman between 50 and 59 years old with COVID-19, enrolled during active disease.

The V gene is TRBV6-5, the J gene TRBJ1-2; D is undetermined. With 2 bases removed from V and 0 bases from J, the gap between germline ends came to 13 bases. Germline CDR1 reads MNHEY; CDR2 reads SVGAGI. The CDR3 spans 16 residues. The CDR3, as DNA: TGTGCCAGCAGTTACGCGACTCGGAGGTCTAACTATGGCTACACCTTC. It is translated as CASSYATRRSNYGYTF.

V gene TRBV24-1 combines with J gene TRBJ2-1; TRBD2 matches at 9 bases. The CDR3 has 19 residues. V was pared by 1 base and J by 4 bases, with 13 bases of the junction left unmatched. Germline V lookup: CDR1 KGHDR, CDR2 SFDVKD. CDR3 DNA sequence: TGTGCCACCAGTGATTTTTCGTCGAGGAGCGGGGGGCGGTACAATGAGCAGTTCTTC. This codes for CATSDFSSRSGGRYNEQFF.

This rearrangement joins TRBV5-1 to TRBJ2-3; no firm D call. The CDR3 extends over 15 amino acids. The germline V and J ends were trimmed by 1 base and 6 bases, with 15 bases remaining between them. Germline CDR1 is SGHRS and CDR2 is YFSETQ. CDR3 nucleotides: TGCGCCAGCAGCTTGTATCCGCGCACCTCGGATACGCAGTATTTT. Encoded protein: CASSLYPRTSDTQYF.

In its sample, this clone was seen once. The gene calls are TRBV7-9 and TRBJ1-2; 7 bases match TRBD1. The CDR3 has 14 amino acids. Trimming took 1 base from V and 4 from J; bases not matched to a gene: 3. Germline loops: CDR1 SEHNR, CDR2 FQNEAQ (reference sequence). The CDR3 region is CASSLGTGVYGYTF. CDR3 bases: TGTGCCAGCAGCTTAGGGACAGGCGTCTATGGCTACACCTTC.

This chain connects TRBV6-5 to TRBJ1-2; D not resolved. From germline, CDR1 is MNHEY and CDR2 SVGAGI. The CDR3 is 13 residues long. Trimming stripped 0 bases from V and 8 bases from J, with 10 bases between. Written as DNA, the CDR3 is TGTGCCAGCAGTTACTCCGGGGTACAAGGCTACACCTTC. This codes for CASSYSGVQGYTF.

Points on this clone: Other DNA sequences in this sample translate to the same CDR3. The CDR3 DNA reads as TGTGCCAGCAGCCAAGGGGCGAACACTGAAGCTTTCTTT. This sequence encodes CASSQGANTEAFF. V gene TRBV3-1 (or the pseudogene TRBV3-2) combines with J gene TRBJ1-1; D is unclear. Germline CDR1 and CDR2: LGHDT and YNNKEL (reference sequence). CDR3 length: 13 amino acids. Between the trimmed V and J ends, which lost 1 base and 1 base, there was a span of 4 bases.

About this clone: The sample contains more than one DNA sequence encoding this CDR3. The chain uses TRBV30 and TRBJ1-1, with D hard to call. Germline assignment: CDR1 GTSNPN and CDR2 SVGIG (reference sequence). There are 13 residues in the CDR3. V was shortened by 0 bases and J by 4 bases, with 9 bases between the two germline ends. The CDR3 DNA reads TGTGCCTGGAGTGTAGGGAGAGGCACTGAAGCTTTCTTT. Protein: CAWSVGRGTEAFF.

This sequence joins TRBV9 and TRBJ1-1, with 9 bases lining up with TRBD1. Germline trimming cut 3 bases from V and 4 bases from J; bases unmatched to any gene: 4. This CDR3 region has 14 residues. Looked up from germline, CDR1 is SGDLS and CDR2 is YYNGEE. CDR3 sequence: CASSGRTGVTEAFF. The CDR3, as DNA: TGTGCCAGCAGCGGGCGGACAGGGGTCACTGAAGCTTTCTTT.

The rearrangement uses TRBV9 and TRBJ1-4, with 7 bases lining up with TRBD1. The CDR3 sequence is 13 residues long. V was pared by 3 bases and J by 6 bases, with 2 bases of the junction left unmatched. CDR1 is SGDLS and CDR2 is YYNGEE in the germline V gene. CDR3 coding DNA: TGTGCCAGCAGCGGGACAGGTCATGAAAAACTGTTTTTT. The encoded protein is CASSGTGHEKLFF.

The CDR3 DNA reads as TGCGCCAGCAGCTTGGGGCTGATGAACACTGAAGCTTTCTTT. Protein product: CASSLGLMNTEAFF. This chain connects TRBV5-1 to TRBJ1-1; D gene unclear. V lost 0 bases and J lost 0, with 6 bases in between. This CDR3 region has 14 residues. Germline V CDR1 and CDR2: SGHRS, YFSETQ.

The chain links TRBV18 to TRBJ1-3; D possibly corresponds to TRBD1 (6 bases). Between the trimmed V and J ends, which lost 2 bases and 1 base, there was a span of 12 bases. Per the germline V gene, CDR1 is KGHSH and CDR2 is LQKENI. The CDR3 has 16 residues. The CDR3 DNA follows: TGTGCCAGCTCACCAGGTGGGGGCCTATCTGGAAACACCATATATTTT. It specifies CASSPGGGLSGNTIYF.

CDR3 in DNA: TGTGCCAGCTTCTCTATGAGGAAGTGGGCTGAAGCTTTCTTT. It specifies CASFSMRKWAEAFF. The chain employs TRBV6-5 and TRBJ1-1; D unclear. V lost 8 bases and J lost 6, with 19 bases in between. This CDR3 spans 14 amino acids. CDR1 and CDR2 (germline): MNHEY, SVGAGI.

This chain joins TRBV13 and TRBJ2-7; D is unclear. The CDR3 spans 12 residues. From germline, CDR1 is PRHDT and CDR2 FYEKMQ (reference sequence). Trimming shortened V by 1 base and J by 3 bases, and 4 bases separated the two germline ends. DNA of the CDR3: TGTGCCAGCAGCTTAGCGGGCTACGAGCAGTACTTC. Amino acids: CASSLAGYEQYF. The full variable domain, completed using reference TRBV13 and TRBJ2-7, is AAGVIQSPRHLIKEKRETATLKCYPIPRHDTVYWYQQGPGQDPQFLISFYEKMQSDKGSIPDRFSAQQFSDYHSELNMSSLELGDSALYFCASSLAGYEQYFGPGTRLTVT.

The rearrangement links TRBV11-1 to TRBJ1-1; maybe TRBD1 (5 bases). The germline V gene encodes CDR1 SGHAT and CDR2 FQDESV (reference sequence). Trimming took off 4 bases at V and 2 bases at J, with 14 bases between the two ends. This CDR3 has 15 amino acids. CDR3 protein: CASSSKGHINTEAFF. In DNA, the CDR3 is TGTGCCAGCAGCTCAAAAGGACACATAAACACTGAAGCTTTCTTT.

This clone appeared a single time. The chain recombines TRBV10-3 with TRBJ1-2, with 8 bases identical to TRBD1. V shed 7 bases and J 5 bases; nucleotides not matched to a gene: 6. The germline gives CDR1 ENHRY, CDR2 SYGVKD. This CDR3 is built from 13 residues. DNA of the CDR3: TGTGCCATCAAGGGACAGGAGACTTATGGCTACACCTTC. As protein: CAIKGQETYGYTF.

This chain uses TRBV7-8 with TRBJ2-5; 9 bases are shared with TRBD2. The CDR3 loop spans 14 amino acids. Germline V gives CDR1 SGHVS, CDR2 FQNEAQ. V was clipped by 5 bases and J by 4 bases; unmatched bases: 5. CDR3 protein: CASSPGTSRETQYF. CDR3 nucleotides: TGTGCCAGCAGCCCCGGGACTAGCCGAGAGACCCAGTACTTC.

Regarding this clone: Other DNA sequences of this sample code for an identical CDR3. The rearrangement joins TRBV30 to TRBJ2-5; TRBD2 agrees at 12 bases. Germline CDR1 reads GTSNPN; CDR2 reads SVGIG (reference sequence). CDR3 length equals 14 residues. V trimming: 3 bases; J trimming: 5 bases; junction bases outside the gene matches: 4. This CDR3 reads CAWSRLAGVETQYF. The DNA for the CDR3 is TGTGCCTGGAGCCGACTAGCGGGGGTTGAGACCCAGTACTTC.

CDR3 sequence: CASSEFQVSSYEQYF. In DNA, the CDR3 is TGTGCCAGCAGTGAATTCCAGGTTTCCTCCTACGAGCAGTACTTC. This chain uses TRBV6-1 with TRBJ2-7; unclear D gene. CDR3 length: 15 amino acids. The germline gives CDR1 MNHNS, CDR2 SASEGT. Trimming removed 2 bases from V and 0 bases from J, with 11 bases in between.

The genes are TRBV24-1 and TRBJ2-5, with TRBD2 identical over 11 bases. CDR3 size: 16 residues. In germline, CDR1 is KGHDR, CDR2 SFDVKD. V shed 3 bases, J shed 4 bases, and the junction held 6 bases outside the gene matches. DNA of the CDR3: TGTGCCACCAGTGATAGAGTAGCGGGGGGGGCAGAGACCCAGTACTTC. Amino acids: CATSDRVAGGAETQYF.

The chain is built from TRBV27 and TRBJ2-7, with D hard to call. Germline CDR1 MNHEY, CDR2 SMNVEV (reference sequence). The CDR3 runs 13 residues. Deletions cut 7 bases from V and 1 base from J, with 11 bases between. CDR3 DNA: TGTGCCAGCACCCCTAGAGGATCCTACGAGCAGTACTTC. It codes for CASTPRGSYEQYF.

The chain couples TRBV9 to TRBJ2-2; 7 bases are shared with TRBD1. The CDR3 loop spans 15 amino acids. Germline lookup yields CDR1 SGDLS and CDR2 YYNGEE. Trimming removed 4 bases from V and 7 bases from J; junction bases left unmatched: 10. The CDR3 DNA reads as TGTGCCAGCAGCCTCGACAGGGCTGGTGACGGGGAGCTGTTTTTT. Its translation: CASSLDRAGDGELFF.

This chain uses TRBV6-5 with TRBJ2-1; 7 bases match TRBD2. Trimming took 2 bases from V and 5 from J; bases not matched to a gene: 9. Germline lookup yields CDR1 MNHEY and CDR2 SVGAGI. The CDR3 sequence is 16 residues long. The CDR3, as DNA: TGTGCCAGCAGTTACGGACTAACGGGGGGAGACAATGAGCAGTTCTTC. Residues: CASSYGLTGGDNEQFF.

This sequence joins TRBV2 and TRBJ1-5; D not resolved. Germline CDR1 and CDR2: SNHLY and FYNNEI. V dropped 0 bases and J dropped 7 bases, with 7 bases sitting between them. The CDR3 is made up of 13 amino acids. CDR3 nucleotides: TGTGCCAGCAGTGAAGCGTTACAGCAGCCCCAGCATTTT. Amino acids: CASSEALQQPQHF.

The chain couples TRBV28 to TRBJ1-5; TRBD1 aligns across 8 bases. The CDR3 consists of 14 residues. CDR1 and CDR2 (germline): MDHEN, SYDVKM. V lost 8 bases and J lost 7; bases outside the gene matches: 10. The CDR3 sequence: CASGLTGVGQPQHF. DNA of the CDR3: TGTGCCAGCGGACTGACAGGGGTAGGGCAGCCCCAGCATTTT. Using reference TRBV28 and TRBJ1-5 for the parts outside the CDR3, the full variable domain is DVKVTQSSRYLVKRTGEKVFLECVQDMDHENMFWYRQDPGLGLRLIYFSYDVKMKEKGDIPEGYSVSREKKERFSLILESASTNQTSMYLCASGLTGVGQPQHFGDGTRLSIL.

This chain links TRBV15 with TRBJ1-1; D is possibly TRBD1 (6 bases). Germline V lookup: CDR1 LNHNV, CDR2 YYDKDF (reference sequence). V was trimmed by 5 bases and J by 2 bases, leaving 15 bases between them. The CDR3 sequence is 15 residues long. CDR3 DNA: TGTGCCACCAGCCCCTGGGGGCAGACCAACACTGAAGCTTTCTTT. This gives the protein CATSPWGQTNTEAFF.

The chain links TRBV6-2 or TRBV6-3 to TRBJ2-3; possible D gene TRBD2, 7 bases. Between the trimmed V and J ends, which lost 4 bases and 2 bases, there was a span of 13 bases. The CDR3 is made up of 15 amino acids. The germline gives CDR1 MNHEY, CDR2 SVGEGT. CDR3 sequence (DNA): TGTGCCAGCAGTTCGAGGGGGGGCCTCACAGATACGCAGTATTTT. Protein product: CASSSRGGLTDTQYF.

The chain recombines TRBV5-1 with TRBJ1-1; D possibly corresponds to TRBD1 (5 bases). The germline V and J ends were trimmed by 0 bases and 7 bases, with 10 bases remaining between them. Germline V gene data show CDR1 as SGHRS and CDR2 as YFSETQ. The CDR3 is made up of 13 amino acids. This CDR3 reads CASSLAPQGEAFF. The CDR3 nucleotides are TGCGCCAGCAGCTTGGCCCCGCAGGGTGAAGCTTTCTTT.

This chain joins TRBV5-1 and TRBJ1-4, with D perhaps TRBD1 (6 bases). The V end lost 0 bases, the J end lost 2 bases, and 8 bases lay between the germline ends. The germline V gene encodes CDR1 SGHRS and CDR2 YFSETQ. The CDR3 consists of 15 residues. The CDR3 nucleotides are TGCGCCAGCAGCTTGGGGGACAACACTAATGAAAAACTGTTTTTT. It yields the protein CASSLGDNTNEKLFF.

This clone came up a few times. The CDR3 reads CASSEGTGGAWGYTF. CDR3 nucleotide sequence: TGCGCCAGCAGCGAGGGGACAGGGGGCGCGTGGGGCTACACCTTC. The chain uses TRBV5-1 and TRBJ1-2; TRBD1 agrees at 12 bases. V trimming: 4 bases; J trimming: 8 bases; junction bases outside the gene matches: 9. CDR1 and CDR2 from the germline V gene are SGHRS and YFSETQ. CDR3 length equals 15 residues. Together with reference TRBV5-1 and TRBJ1-2, the CDR3 gives the full variable domain: KAGVTQTPRYLIKTRGQQVTLSCSPISGHRSVSWYQQTPGQGLQFLFEYFSETQRNKGNFPGRFSGRQFSNSRSEMNVSTLELGDSALYLCASSEGTGGAWGYTFGSGTRLTVV.

The V and J genes are TRBV25-1 and TRBJ2-1; D gene uncertain. There are 14 residues in the CDR3. The V gene lost 3 bases and the J gene lost 4 bases, with 10 bases spanning the gap. The germline gives CDR1 MGHDK, CDR2 SYGVNS. CDR3 nucleotide sequence: TGTGCCAGCAGTGAGGAGATGGGTTACAATGAGCAGTTCTTC. Translating it yields CASSEEMGYNEQFF.